Below are 22 T cell receptor beta chains sequenced from a single sample in a study of blood T cell repertoires in COVID-19. Generated by immunoSEQ multiplex PCR, the TCRdb table keeps only in-frame clones and is missing some. The sample lists 310,000 or so clones; about 91% were seen once. Material: peripheral blood. The source is a man younger than 45 with COVID-19, enrolled during active disease.

The chain combines TRBV6-5 with TRBJ2-5, with 7 bases matching TRBD1. Trimming removed 5 bases from V and 4 bases from J; junction bases left unmatched: 10. This CDR3 contains 15 residues. The germline gives CDR1 MNHEY, CDR2 SVGAGI. The CDR3 DNA reads as TGTGCCAGCAGTAAACAGGGGATAGTCCGAGAGACCCAGTACTTC. Protein: CASSKQGIVRETQYF.

CDR3 DNA: TGTGCCAGTCATCTTCACAGGGTCGGCTACACCTTC. Translating it yields CASHLHRVGYTF. The rearrangement joins TRBV19 to TRBJ1-2; a possible D gene is TRBD1 (6 bases). The CDR3 covers 12 residues. The germline CDR1 and CDR2 sequences are LNHDA and SQIVND (reference sequence). Between the trimmed V and J ends, which lost 8 bases and 8 bases, there was a span of 15 bases.

This clone was found once. The V call is TRBV21-1, the J call TRBJ2-5; the table's D call of TRBD1 was not tested on the DNA. TRBV21-1 is tagged as a pseudogene. This CDR3 contains 16 residues. CDR3 sequence (DNA): TGTGCCAGCAGCAAGGGCCCACAGGGGGCGAAAGAGACCCAGTACTTC. This translates into CASSKGPQGAKETQYF.

The rearrangement links TRBV7-3 to TRBJ2-1, with D maybe TRBD2 (6 bases). The germline CDR1 and CDR2 sequences are SGHTA and FQGTGA. The CDR3 loop spans 16 amino acids. Trimming left V 1 base short and J 0 bases short, with 10 bases between. In DNA, the CDR3 is TGTGCCAGCAGCTTAATGGGCGGGAACTCCTACAATGAGCAGTTCTTC. Its translation is CASSLMGGNSYNEQFF.

This rearrangement joins TRBV11-2 to TRBJ2-1, with D tentatively TRBD2 (6 bases). The germline V gene encodes CDR1 SGHAT and CDR2 FQNNGV. The CDR3 spans 14 residues. Trimming shortened V by 5 bases and J by 7 bases, and 15 bases separated the two germline ends. The CDR3 DNA follows: TGTGCCAGCAGCCAAGGATCGGGACTGAATGAGCAGTTCTTC. This sequence encodes CASSQGSGLNEQFF. Combining the CDR3 with reference TRBV11-2 and TRBJ2-1 gives the whole variable domain EAGVAQSPRYKIIEKRQSVAFWCNPISGHATLYWYQQILGQGPKLLIQFQNNGVVDDSQLPKDRFSAERLKGVDSTLKIQPAKLEDSAVYLCASSQGSGLNEQFFGPGTRLTVL.

This sequence joins TRBV5-1 and TRBJ2-1; 12 bases are a match to TRBD2. The CDR3 is 16 amino acids. The V gene end was trimmed by 0 bases and the J gene end by 8 bases; junction bases not matched to a gene: 6. CDR1 and CDR2 (germline): SGHRS, YFSETQ. The CDR3 loop reads CASSLALAGGVDEQFF. CDR3 bases: TGCGCCAGCAGCTTGGCACTAGCGGGAGGAGTCGATGAGCAGTTCTTC.

Worth noting for this clone: This same CDR3 is encoded by further DNA sequences in the sample. The chain links TRBV19 to TRBJ1-1, with a possible D match to TRBD1 (6 bases). Trimming stripped 0 bases from V and 4 bases from J, with 9 bases between. The germline CDR1 and CDR2 sequences are LNHDA and SQIVND (reference sequence). CDR3 length: 14 residues. CDR3 in amino acids: CASSIDGRGTEAFF. The CDR3 DNA reads as TGTGCCAGTAGTATAGATGGCAGGGGCACTGAAGCTTTCTTT.

This rearrangement joins TRBV9 to TRBJ2-1; TRBD1 matches at 7 bases. In germline, CDR1 is SGDLS, CDR2 YYNGEE. The ends lost 0 bases at V and 6 bases at J; junction bases unmatched: 3. There are 14 residues in the CDR3. DNA for the CDR3: TGTGCCAGCAGCGTAGTTGCAGGGGGCAATGAGCAGTTCTTC. Its protein is CASSVVAGGNEQFF.

The J gene is TRBJ2-5, the V gene TRBV30, with 9 bases matching TRBD2. Trimming removed 3 bases from V and 4 bases from J; junction bases left unmatched: 12. CDR3 length: 16 amino acids. Germline CDR1 reads GTSNPN; CDR2 reads SVGIG (reference sequence). The CDR3: CAWRAGGLPWGETQYF. In DNA form, the CDR3 reads TGTGCCTGGAGAGCGGGAGGTCTCCCCTGGGGAGAGACCCAGTACTTC.

Concerning this clone: The same CDR3 is also encoded by other DNA sequences in this sample. This sequence joins TRBV18 and TRBJ2-7, with 9 bases fitting TRBD1. This CDR3 is built from 15 residues. The J segment lost 1 base and the V segment lost 2 bases, leaving 3 bases of the junction unmatched. CDR1 KGHSH and CDR2 LQKENI come from the germline V gene. CDR3 protein: CASSPGTGSSYEQYF. CDR3 bases: TGTGCCAGCTCACCAGGGACAGGGAGTTCCTACGAGCAGTACTTC. Looking up the rest from reference TRBV18 and TRBJ2-7 gives the full variable domain: NAGVMQNPRHLVRRRGQEARLRCSPMKGHSHVYWYRQLPEEGLKFMVYLQKENIIDESGMPKERFSAEFPKEGPSILRIQQVVRGDSAAYFCASSPGTGSSYEQYFGPGTRLTVT.

In the case of this clone: Other DNA sequences from this sample encode an identical CDR3 as well. V is TRBV19 and J is TRBJ1-2; D ambiguous. Per the germline V gene, CDR1 is LNHDA and CDR2 is SQIVND (reference sequence). CDR3 size: 12 residues. V was shortened by 6 bases and J by 3 bases, with 8 bases between the two germline ends. The CDR3 loop reads CASRAGDYGYTF. The CDR3, as DNA: TGTGCCAGTAGGGCCGGGGACTATGGCTACACCTTC.

The chain links TRBV7-9 to TRBJ2-5; TRBD1 matches at 8 bases. The CDR3 runs to 14 residues. CDR1 and CDR2 from the germline V gene are SEHNR and FQNEAQ (reference sequence). The ends lost 4 bases at V and 5 bases at J; junction bases unmatched: 6. CDR3 sequence reads: CASSSGQVAETQYF. The CDR3 DNA is TGTGCCAGCAGCTCGGGACAGGTGGCGGAGACCCAGTACTTC.

This clone was counted once. The gene calls are TRBV7-2 and TRBJ1-6; D gene ambiguous. The V end was cut by 1 base, the J end by 7 bases, with 11 bases between. This CDR3 region has 15 residues. Germline CDR1 is SGHTA and CDR2 is FQGNSA. The CDR3 sequence: CASSLVGERNSPLHF. The DNA of the CDR3 is TGTGCCAGCAGCTTAGTTGGAGAGAGGAATTCACCCCTCCACTTT.

Concerning this clone: The same CDR3 arises from other DNA sequences in this sample as well. The chain has TRBV9 and TRBJ2-5, with 7 bases that match TRBD2. The CDR3 spans 14 residues. Trimming cost V 0 bases and J 5 bases; bases outside gene matches: 4. Germline V gives CDR1 SGDLS, CDR2 YYNGEE. CDR3 in amino acids: CASSVGGGAETQYF. DNA of the CDR3: TGTGCCAGCAGCGTAGGCGGGGGAGCTGAGACCCAGTACTTC. Full variable domain (outside the CDR3, taken from reference TRBV9 and TRBJ2-5): DSGVTQTPKHLITATGQRVTLRCSPRSGDLSVYWYQQSLDQGLQFLIQYYNGEERAKGNILERFSAQQFPDLHSELNLSSLELGDSALYFCASSVGGGAETQYFGPGTRLLVL.

This clone turned up a few times. The gene calls are TRBV19 and TRBJ2-7; D is unresolved. V gave up 0 bases and J gave up 3 bases, with 12 bases separating them. Germline V gives CDR1 LNHDA, CDR2 SQIVND (reference sequence). The CDR3 contains 15 residues. The DNA for the CDR3 is TGTGCCAGTAGTATAGAAGGTACGGAGCTCTACGAGCAGTACTTC. It specifies CASSIEGTELYEQYF.

This sequence joins TRBV7-3 and TRBJ2-2; 7 bases are a match to TRBD1. The V gene end was trimmed by 2 bases and the J gene end by 6 bases; junction bases not matched to a gene: 0. This CDR3 is 13 amino acids long. The germline V gene has CDR1 SGHTA and CDR2 FQGTGA. Here the CDR3 reads CASSLQGAGELFF. The CDR3 nucleotides are TGTGCCAGCAGCTTACAGGGGGCCGGGGAGCTGTTTTTT.

V gene TRBV5-6 combines with J gene TRBJ1-6, with 8 bases aligning to TRBD1. The CDR3 has 16 amino acids. Trimming took 4 bases from V and 8 from J; bases not matched to a gene: 11. Germline V gene lookup returns CDR1 SGHDT and CDR2 YYEEEE. CDR3 nucleotides: TGTGCCAGCAGCCCGAGCCCGGACAGGGAGGATTCACCCCTCCACTTT. Amino acid sequence: CASSPSPDREDSPLHF.

V is TRBV25-1 and J is TRBJ1-4; 8 bases align to TRBD1. V gave up 8 bases and J gave up 7 bases; unmatched junction bases: 15. The CDR3 runs 16 residues. CDR1 and CDR2 (germline): MGHDK, SYGVNS. CDR3 amino acids: CASANPQGANFEKLFF. The CDR3 bases are TGTGCCAGCGCTAATCCCCAGGGGGCCAATTTTGAAAAACTGTTTTTT. Complete variable domain (other parts from reference TRBV25-1 and TRBJ1-4): EADIYQTPRYLVIGTGKKITLECSQTMGHDKMYWYQQDPGMELHLIHYSYGVNSTEKGDLSSESTVSRIRTEHFPLTLESARPSHTSQYLCASANPQGANFEKLFFGSGTQLSVL.

The count of this clone is one. V usage is TRBV6-1 and J usage is TRBJ2-5, with 7 nucleotides matching TRBD1. The germline V gene has CDR1 MNHNS and CDR2 SASEGT. This CDR3 has 16 amino acids. Trimming removed 2 bases from V and 5 bases from J; junction bases left unmatched: 11. In DNA, the CDR3 is TGTGCCAGCAGTGAAACTTGGAAGGGGGCAAGGGAGACCCAGTACTTC. It specifies CASSETWKGARETQYF.

The chain links TRBV19 to TRBJ2-1; possible D gene TRBD2, 6 bases. The germline V and J ends were trimmed by 5 bases and 2 bases, with 7 bases remaining between them. Germline V gene data show CDR1 as LNHDA and CDR2 as SQIVND (reference sequence). CDR3 length equals 13 residues. The CDR3 loop is CASSAGPYNEQFF. CDR3 sequence (DNA): TGTGCCAGTAGTGCGGGGCCCTACAATGAGCAGTTCTTC.

The chain couples TRBV27 to TRBJ2-2; a possible D gene is TRBD2 (5 bases). The ends were cut back, 6 bases at V and 5 bases at J, with 13 bases in the middle. CDR1 is MNHEY and CDR2 is SMNVEV in the germline V gene (reference sequence). The CDR3 consists of 14 residues. DNA for the CDR3: TGTGCCAGCAGAATTCCCGGAGGAACCGGGGAGCTGTTTTTT. Translating it yields CASRIPGGTGELFF.

The chain is built from TRBV18 and TRBJ1-3; 7 bases align to TRBD1. Germline loops: CDR1 KGHSH, CDR2 LQKENI. V trimming: 3 bases; J trimming: 6 bases; junction bases outside the gene matches: 8. The length of the CDR3 is 15 residues. The CDR3, as DNA: TGTGCCAGCTCACCCCGGGACAGTTCCATAAACACCATATATTTT. Encoded protein: CASSPRDSSINTIYF.